Described below is a single TCR beta chain sequence and its context. This record comes from a study of blood T cell repertoires in COVID-19. On the study more broadly: COVID-19 samples collected from the United States, Italy and Spain covered acute and convalescent phases. Nucleic acid was either cDNA or gDNA, and it came from T cells, B-cell-depleted T cells, or PBMCs.

CDR1 is LGHNA, CDR2 YSLEER, per germline. Trimming stripped 1 base from V and 0 bases from J, with 7 bases between. This CDR3 is built from 14 residues. The authors' processing: Amplification with reference gene primers provided the estimates of nucleated cell counts. Data came from immunoSEQ multiplex PCR; TCRdb stores just in-frame clones and leaves some out. That table gives V, J and clone size, and the DNA gave D and trimming. The sample records about 250,000 clones, around 90% being singletons. The V and J genes are TRBV4-3 and TRBJ2-7, with D uncertain. The source of this sequence is a man younger than 35 with active or convalescent COVID-19. Sequencing was carried out using peripheral blood. CDR3 bases: TGCGCCAGCAGCCAAGTACCCTACTCCTACGAGCAGTACTTC. Translation gives CASSQVPYSYEQYF.